What follows describes a single T cell receptor (beta chain). V was shortened by 5 bases and J by 1 base, with 8 bases between the two germline ends. Germline V gene data show CDR1 as WNHNN and CDR2 as SYGVQD (reference sequence). The CDR3 contains 13 residues. Data came from immunoSEQ multiplex PCR; TCRdb stores just in-frame clones and leaves some out. The data show about 120,000 clones, around 87% seen once. These data come from a study of blood T cell repertoires in COVID-19. For the study at large: Acute-phase and convalescent COVID-19 samples originated in the United States, Italy and Spain.

This chain links TRBV10-1 with TRBJ2-5; TRBD2 might be the D (5 bases). The sample taken for sequencing was peripheral blood. The receptor comes from a woman in her seventies with acute or convalescent COVID-19. The CDR3 nucleotides are TGCGCCAGCAGTCGGGGTGGCCAAGAGACCCAGTACTTC. Protein: CASSRGGQETQYF.